Below are 17 T cell receptor beta chains sequenced from a single sample in a study of human T cells and chemical hapten exposure. Each CDR3 protein is one row after TCRdb ran MiXCR on the RACE reads. In the table there are about 350,000 distinct CDR3 sequences, under 6.5% of which are singletons. Stated time point: patch test 2, 6 weeks after DPC sensitization. Sample treatment: therapeutic diphenylcyclopropenone sensitization with weekly scalp DPC. Material: whole blood, obtained in connection with sensitization to the hapten diphenylcyclopropenone (DPC). The source of these receptors is a woman aged 18-29 years with alopecia areata. Some clones in this sample may be carry-over from other donors' samples.

V and J are TRBV28 and TRBJ2-7; a possible D gene is TRBD1 (6 bases). There are 13 residues in the CDR3. Germline assignment: CDR1 MDHEN and CDR2 SYDVKM. Trimming took off 10 bases at V and 6 bases at J, with 19 bases between the two ends. Here the CDR3 reads CATHEQGTGEQYF. The CDR3, as DNA: TGTGCCACCCATGAACAGGGTACGGGCGAGCAGTACTTC.

This clonotype was picked up a small number of times. This chain uses TRBV28 with TRBJ2-3; the match to TRBD2 covers 13 bases. The V gene end was trimmed by 6 bases and the J gene end by 4 bases; junction bases not matched to a gene: 10. The CDR3 is 17 residues long. CDR1 is MDHEN, CDR2 SYDVKM, per germline. In nucleotides, the CDR3 is TGTGCCAGCAGAACTAGCGGGGGGGCCGATTTCTCAGATACGCAGTATTTT. This encodes CASRTSGGADFSDTQYF.

In this sample, this clonotype turned up a few times. The chain has TRBV7-2 and TRBJ2-5; D is ambiguous. This CDR3 comprises 13 residues. With 3 bases removed from V and 3 bases from J, the gap between germline ends came to 8 bases. Germline V lookup: CDR1 SGHTA, CDR2 FQGNSA. CDR3 sequence: CASSFVLKETQYF. The CDR3 coding sequence is TGTGCCAGCAGCTTTGTCTTGAAAGAGACCCAGTACTTC. The entire variable domain, with the rest obtained from reference TRBV7-2 and TRBJ2-5, is as follows: GAGVSQSPSNKVTEKGKDVELRCDPISGHTALYWYRQSLGQGLEFLIYFQGNSAPDKSGLPSDRFSAERTGGSVSTLTIQRTQQEDSAVYLCASSFVLKETQYFGPGTRLLVL.

This sequence joins TRBV12-3 or TRBV12-4 and TRBJ1-4; 11 bases match TRBD1. V dropped 6 bases and J dropped 7; count of bases not matched to a gene: 7. This CDR3 spans 15 amino acids. Written as DNA, the CDR3 is TGTGCCAGCAGGAACCCGGGACAGGGGGGTGAAAAACTGTTTTTT. Protein product: CASRNPGQGGEKLFF.

This clonotype was detected ten times or more. The chain combines TRBV7-9 with TRBJ1-2; 7 nucleotides match TRBD1. J was trimmed by 4 bases and V by 2 bases; bases with no gene match: 10. This CDR3 spans 16 amino acids. The germline gives CDR1 SEHNR, CDR2 FQNEAQ (reference sequence). DNA of the CDR3: TGTGCCAGCAGCTTACGGAATACAGGGGACTTCTATGGCTACACCTTC. It encodes CASSLRNTGDFYGYTF.

This clonotype appeared many times. The CDR3 loop reads CSVEGDRGQPQHF. The CDR3, as DNA: TGCAGCGTTGAGGGCGACAGGGGTCAGCCCCAGCATTTT. The chain links TRBV29-1 to TRBJ1-5; 8 nucleotides match TRBD1. Germline V lookup: CDR1 SQVTM, CDR2 ANQGSEA. The CDR3 extends over 13 amino acids. With 3 bases clipped from V and 6 bases from J, the junction kept 4 bases outside the gene matches.

The chain couples TRBV6-2 or TRBV6-3 to TRBJ2-3; 12 bases map to TRBD2. Germline V gene data show CDR1 as MNHEY and CDR2 as SVGEGT. V shed 2 bases and J 0 bases; nucleotides not matched to a gene: 15. The CDR3 loop spans 21 amino acids. CDR3 in amino acids: CASSYASLAGGYGLSTDTQYF. In DNA form, the CDR3 reads TGTGCCAGCAGTTACGCAAGCCTAGCGGGGGGGTACGGACTCAGCACAGATACGCAGTATTTT.

Comment on this clonotype: A much larger clone sits a single nucleotide away, making a read error possible. The V gene is TRBV6-2 or TRBV6-3, the J gene TRBJ1-1, with 7 bases that match TRBD1. J lost 4 bases, V lost 4 bases, and 6 bases had no gene match. The germline CDR1 and CDR2 sequences are MNHEY and SVGEGT. There are 14 residues in the CDR3. In nucleotides, the CDR3 is TGTGCCAGCAGTTTCTCCGGGACAGTCACTGAAGCTTTCTTT. It specifies CASSFSGTVTEAFF.

This clonotype was counted ten times or more. The V gene is TRBV6-5, the J gene TRBJ2-3, with TRBD2 identical over 7 bases. Germline V gene data show CDR1 as MNHEY and CDR2 as SVGAGI. The CDR3 extends over 15 amino acids. Trimming removed 0 bases from V and 4 bases from J; junction bases left unmatched: 4. CDR3 DNA: TGTGCCAGCAGTTACTCGTTCGCGGGGGCAGATACGCAGTATTTT. Encoded protein: CASSYSFAGADTQYF.

This clonotype was observed many times. One end of the junction does not line up with germline, which may come from a read error. The CDR3 is CASSYGLADTDTQYF. The CDR3 nucleotides read TGTGCTAGCAGCTATGGACTAGCGGACACAGATACGCAGTATTTT. V usage is TRBV7-7 and J usage is TRBJ2-3; 10 bases are shared with TRBD2. CDR3 length equals 15 residues. Germline V gene sequence: CDR1 SSHAT, CDR2 FNYEAQ (reference sequence).

This clonotype came up a few times. As the CDR3 is not closed by the conserved phenylalanine or tryptophan, this likely results from a read error. It is unclear where the CDR3 begins or ends on the DNA, so no DNA is shown, and the CDR3 is as TCRdb lists it. The rearrangement joins TRBV10-3 to TRBJ2-3; the table's D call TRBD1 went unverified against the DNA. The CDR3 is 12 amino acids long, termini counted. Germline CDR1 reads ENHRY; CDR2 reads SYGVKD. CDR3 amino acids: CAISESGPGTEI.

This clonotype has a count of ten or more. The chain has TRBV24-1 and TRBJ2-3, with a weak D call TRBD2 (5 bases). V was shortened by 4 bases and J by 2 bases, with 15 bases between the two germline ends. CDR3 length: 16 amino acids. Germline CDR1 and CDR2: KGHDR and SFDVKD. CDR3 amino acids: CATSEKGRLTTDTQYF. The DNA of the CDR3 is TGTGCCACCAGTGAAAAAGGGAGACTTACCACAGATACGCAGTATTTT.

A few counts support this clonotype. The chain combines TRBV29-1 with TRBJ2-2; D is unclear. The CDR3 is 12 residues long. Trimming shortened V by 1 base and J by 8 bases, and 8 bases separated the two germline ends. CDR1 is SQVTM and CDR2 is ANQGSEA in the germline V gene. CDR3 DNA sequence: TGCAGCGTTGAAGCAAAGTGGGGGGAGCTGTTTTTT. This codes for CSVEAKWGELFF.

There are many counts of this clonotype. The chain uses TRBV9 and TRBJ1-4, with D hard to call. The CDR3 contains 15 residues. V shed 1 base and J shed 8 bases, with 15 bases lying between them. Germline V gives CDR1 SGDLS, CDR2 YYNGEE. For the CDR3, the DNA is TGTGCCAGCAGCGTAATGGCAGGCGTAGACGAAAAACTGTTTTTT. It is translated as CASSVMAGVDEKLFF.

Details on this clonotype: This may stem from a read error, because a much larger clone lies one nucleotide away. The chain joins TRBV19 to TRBJ2-7, with 10 bases lining up with TRBD1. Trimming took 8 bases from V and 2 from J; bases not matched to a gene: 12. The V gene's germline CDR1 is LNHDA and CDR2 SQIVND (reference sequence). The CDR3 contains 16 residues. DNA for the CDR3: TGTGCCAGTCCACACGGGACAGGGGATTCCGCCTACGAGCAGTACTTC. Translated: CASPHGTGDSAYEQYF.

V usage is TRBV4-2 and J usage is TRBJ1-1, with 8 bases aligning to TRBD1. The V and J ends lost 5 bases and 5 bases, in that order; junction bases with no gene match: 7. Germline CDR1 LGHNA, CDR2 YNFKEQ. The CDR3 covers 14 residues. Here the CDR3 reads CASSNGQGWTEAFF. DNA of the CDR3: TGTGCCAGCAGCAACGGACAGGGCTGGACTGAAGCTTTCTTT.

This clonotype was seen only a few times. The CDR3 DNA is TGTGCCAGCAGCTCCCTCACGAGCGGGGGGGCCCGGGAGACCCAGTACTTC. This encodes CASSSLTSGGARETQYF. The chain links TRBV7-2 to TRBJ2-5, with 10 bases lining up with TRBD2. The CDR3 contains 17 residues. V dropped 4 bases and J dropped 5; count of bases not matched to a gene: 13. Germline assignment: CDR1 SGHTA and CDR2 FQGNSA.